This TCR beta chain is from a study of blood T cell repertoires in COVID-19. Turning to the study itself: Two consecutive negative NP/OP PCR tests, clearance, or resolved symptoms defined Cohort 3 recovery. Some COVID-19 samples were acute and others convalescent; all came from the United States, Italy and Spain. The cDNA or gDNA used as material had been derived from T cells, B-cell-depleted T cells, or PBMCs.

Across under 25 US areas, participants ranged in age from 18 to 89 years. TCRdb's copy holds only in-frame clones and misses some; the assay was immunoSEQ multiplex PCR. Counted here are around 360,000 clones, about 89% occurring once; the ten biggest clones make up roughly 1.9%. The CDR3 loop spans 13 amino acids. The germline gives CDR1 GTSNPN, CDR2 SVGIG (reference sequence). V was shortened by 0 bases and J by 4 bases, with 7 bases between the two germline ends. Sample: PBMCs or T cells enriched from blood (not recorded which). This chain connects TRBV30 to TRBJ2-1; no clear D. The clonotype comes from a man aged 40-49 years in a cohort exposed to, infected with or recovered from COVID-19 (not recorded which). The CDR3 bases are TGTGCCTGGAGTGTCCCAGGATACAATGAGCAGTTCTTC. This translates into CAWSVPGYNEQFF.